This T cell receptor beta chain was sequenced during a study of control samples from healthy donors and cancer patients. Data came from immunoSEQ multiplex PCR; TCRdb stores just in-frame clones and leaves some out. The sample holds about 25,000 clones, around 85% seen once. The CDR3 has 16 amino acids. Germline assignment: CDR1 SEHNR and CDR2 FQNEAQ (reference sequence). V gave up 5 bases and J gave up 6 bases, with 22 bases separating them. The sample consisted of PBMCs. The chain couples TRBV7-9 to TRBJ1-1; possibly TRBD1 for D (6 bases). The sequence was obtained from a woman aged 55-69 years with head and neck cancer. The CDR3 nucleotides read TGTGCCAGCAGCCCCCGACAGGTTGCGAGAGTCGCTGAAGCTTTCTTT. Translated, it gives CASSPRQVARVAEAFF.